A few counts support the clone carrying this T cell receptor beta chain. Its antigen is unknown. This entry belongs to a study of cytomegalovirus exposure and HLA in healthy donors. Regarding the study as a whole: Among TCR beta chains, those listed as cytomegalovirus-associated numbered over 150.

Trimming cost V 6 bases and J 4 bases, with 9 bases left between them. Germline V gene data show CDR1 as SQVTM and CDR2 as ANQGSEA. The CDR3 extends over 11 amino acids. Vbeta (60) and Jbeta (13) primers were used in the PCR. Some clones are missing from TCRdb's copy, which holds only in-frame ones; the method was immunoSEQ multiplex PCR. The table records about 110,000 clones, around 80% of them present only once. Sequencing used PBMCs. The genes are TRBV29-1 and TRBJ1-2; no reliable D call. This clonotype was obtained from a woman aged 40 to 50 in good health and CMV-seronegative. The CDR3, as DNA: TGCAGCGTCCGGGAGGGCTATGGCTACACCTTC. This codes for CSVREGYGYTF.